This TCR beta chain was captured in a study of control samples from healthy donors and cancer patients. V dropped 2 bases and J dropped 3 bases, with 6 bases sitting between them. The CDR3 contains 13 residues. TCRdb's copy holds only in-frame clones and misses some; the assay was immunoSEQ multiplex PCR. Here the sample spans tens of thousands of clones, 94% being singletons. Sequencing was carried out using blood. The TCR comes from a man between 60 and 70 years old in good health. This chain joins TRBV23-1 and TRBJ2-3, with a tentative D call TRBD2 (5 bases). TRBV23-1 is marked as an open reading frame, function uncertain. The CDR3 DNA reads as TGCGCCAGCAGTCAAAGGGAGACAGATACGCAGTATTTT. Protein: CASSQRETDTQYF.